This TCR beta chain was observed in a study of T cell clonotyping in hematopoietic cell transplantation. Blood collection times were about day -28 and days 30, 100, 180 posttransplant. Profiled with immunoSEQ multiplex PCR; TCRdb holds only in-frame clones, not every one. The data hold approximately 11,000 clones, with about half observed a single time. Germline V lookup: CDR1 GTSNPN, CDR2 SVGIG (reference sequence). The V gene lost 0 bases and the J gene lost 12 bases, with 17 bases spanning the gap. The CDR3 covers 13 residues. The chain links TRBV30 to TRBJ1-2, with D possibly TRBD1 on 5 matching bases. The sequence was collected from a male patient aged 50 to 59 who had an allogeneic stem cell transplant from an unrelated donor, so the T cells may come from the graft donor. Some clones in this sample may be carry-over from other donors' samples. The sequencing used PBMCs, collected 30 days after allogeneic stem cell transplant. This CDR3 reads CAWSVGQWPSDTF. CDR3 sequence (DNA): TGTGCCTGGAGTGTGGGGCAGTGGCCAAGCGACACCTTC.